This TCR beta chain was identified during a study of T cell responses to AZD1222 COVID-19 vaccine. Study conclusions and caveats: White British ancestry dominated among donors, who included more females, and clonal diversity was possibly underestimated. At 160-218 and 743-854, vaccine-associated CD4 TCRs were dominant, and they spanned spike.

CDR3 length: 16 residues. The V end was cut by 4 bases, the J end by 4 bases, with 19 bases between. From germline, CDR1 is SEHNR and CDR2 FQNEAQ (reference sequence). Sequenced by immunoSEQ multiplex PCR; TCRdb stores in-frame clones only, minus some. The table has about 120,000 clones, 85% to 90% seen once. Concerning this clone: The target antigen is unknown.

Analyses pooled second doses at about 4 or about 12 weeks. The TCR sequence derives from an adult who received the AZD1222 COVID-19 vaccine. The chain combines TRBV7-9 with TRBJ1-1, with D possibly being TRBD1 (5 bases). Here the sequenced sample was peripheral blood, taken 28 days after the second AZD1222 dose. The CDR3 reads CASSSSGRPLTTEAFF. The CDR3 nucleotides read TGTGCCAGCAGCTCCTCGGGACGGCCCCTGACCACTGAAGCTTTCTTT.